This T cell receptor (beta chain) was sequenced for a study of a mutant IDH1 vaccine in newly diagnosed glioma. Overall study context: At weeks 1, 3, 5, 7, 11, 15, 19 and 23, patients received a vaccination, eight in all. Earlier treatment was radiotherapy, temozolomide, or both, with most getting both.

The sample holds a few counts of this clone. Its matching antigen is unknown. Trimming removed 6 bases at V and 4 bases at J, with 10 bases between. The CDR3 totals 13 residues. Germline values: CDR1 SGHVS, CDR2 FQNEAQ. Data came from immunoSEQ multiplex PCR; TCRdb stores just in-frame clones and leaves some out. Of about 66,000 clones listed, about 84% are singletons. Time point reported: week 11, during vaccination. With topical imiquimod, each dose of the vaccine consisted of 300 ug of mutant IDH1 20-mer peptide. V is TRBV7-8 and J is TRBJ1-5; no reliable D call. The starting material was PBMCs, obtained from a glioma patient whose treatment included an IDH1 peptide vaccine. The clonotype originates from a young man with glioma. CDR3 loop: CASSTVVNQPQHF. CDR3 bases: TGTGCCAGCAGTACGGTAGTTAATCAGCCCCAGCATTTT.